This TCR beta chain was captured in a study of T-cell reconstitution after alpha-beta-depleted transplantation in children. At least ten counts were recorded for this clonotype. Its antigen is not identified. The study, taken as a whole, reports: Most T-cell counts and diversity one year after the transplant came from T cells that were newly produced. Elevated TCRbeta diversity at day 60 was traced, in some patients, to surviving recipient T cells and thymic progenitors. Reportedly, roughly two months post-transplant, alpha-beta T cells arose from several hundred expanded graft clones.

Construction of the TCRbeta library involved unique molecular identifiers. A single record per CDR3 protein comes from TCRdb applying MiXCR to the PCR reads. This sample carries some 70,000 distinct CDR3 sequences, roughly 4.9% of them seen once, and the ten largest clones take about 20%. J gave up 8 bases and V 3 bases, and 15 bases lay outside the gene matches. The CDR3 has 18 residues. CDR1 is LGHDT and CDR2 is YNNKEL in the germline V gene (reference sequence). The chain combines TRBV3-1 with TRBJ2-1; 11 nucleotides line up with TRBD2. The starting material was PBMCs, mostly from graft donor cells, obtained 180 days after TCRalphabeta/CD19-depleted stem cell transplant. The TCR comes from a boy younger than two who had a stem cell transplant for acute myeloid leukemia, so the T cells may come from the graft donor. The DNA of the CDR3 is TGTGCCAGCAGCCATCACTCCCTACTAGCGGGGGAAAGGGATGAGCAGTTCTTC. This sequence encodes CASSHHSLLAGERDEQFF.